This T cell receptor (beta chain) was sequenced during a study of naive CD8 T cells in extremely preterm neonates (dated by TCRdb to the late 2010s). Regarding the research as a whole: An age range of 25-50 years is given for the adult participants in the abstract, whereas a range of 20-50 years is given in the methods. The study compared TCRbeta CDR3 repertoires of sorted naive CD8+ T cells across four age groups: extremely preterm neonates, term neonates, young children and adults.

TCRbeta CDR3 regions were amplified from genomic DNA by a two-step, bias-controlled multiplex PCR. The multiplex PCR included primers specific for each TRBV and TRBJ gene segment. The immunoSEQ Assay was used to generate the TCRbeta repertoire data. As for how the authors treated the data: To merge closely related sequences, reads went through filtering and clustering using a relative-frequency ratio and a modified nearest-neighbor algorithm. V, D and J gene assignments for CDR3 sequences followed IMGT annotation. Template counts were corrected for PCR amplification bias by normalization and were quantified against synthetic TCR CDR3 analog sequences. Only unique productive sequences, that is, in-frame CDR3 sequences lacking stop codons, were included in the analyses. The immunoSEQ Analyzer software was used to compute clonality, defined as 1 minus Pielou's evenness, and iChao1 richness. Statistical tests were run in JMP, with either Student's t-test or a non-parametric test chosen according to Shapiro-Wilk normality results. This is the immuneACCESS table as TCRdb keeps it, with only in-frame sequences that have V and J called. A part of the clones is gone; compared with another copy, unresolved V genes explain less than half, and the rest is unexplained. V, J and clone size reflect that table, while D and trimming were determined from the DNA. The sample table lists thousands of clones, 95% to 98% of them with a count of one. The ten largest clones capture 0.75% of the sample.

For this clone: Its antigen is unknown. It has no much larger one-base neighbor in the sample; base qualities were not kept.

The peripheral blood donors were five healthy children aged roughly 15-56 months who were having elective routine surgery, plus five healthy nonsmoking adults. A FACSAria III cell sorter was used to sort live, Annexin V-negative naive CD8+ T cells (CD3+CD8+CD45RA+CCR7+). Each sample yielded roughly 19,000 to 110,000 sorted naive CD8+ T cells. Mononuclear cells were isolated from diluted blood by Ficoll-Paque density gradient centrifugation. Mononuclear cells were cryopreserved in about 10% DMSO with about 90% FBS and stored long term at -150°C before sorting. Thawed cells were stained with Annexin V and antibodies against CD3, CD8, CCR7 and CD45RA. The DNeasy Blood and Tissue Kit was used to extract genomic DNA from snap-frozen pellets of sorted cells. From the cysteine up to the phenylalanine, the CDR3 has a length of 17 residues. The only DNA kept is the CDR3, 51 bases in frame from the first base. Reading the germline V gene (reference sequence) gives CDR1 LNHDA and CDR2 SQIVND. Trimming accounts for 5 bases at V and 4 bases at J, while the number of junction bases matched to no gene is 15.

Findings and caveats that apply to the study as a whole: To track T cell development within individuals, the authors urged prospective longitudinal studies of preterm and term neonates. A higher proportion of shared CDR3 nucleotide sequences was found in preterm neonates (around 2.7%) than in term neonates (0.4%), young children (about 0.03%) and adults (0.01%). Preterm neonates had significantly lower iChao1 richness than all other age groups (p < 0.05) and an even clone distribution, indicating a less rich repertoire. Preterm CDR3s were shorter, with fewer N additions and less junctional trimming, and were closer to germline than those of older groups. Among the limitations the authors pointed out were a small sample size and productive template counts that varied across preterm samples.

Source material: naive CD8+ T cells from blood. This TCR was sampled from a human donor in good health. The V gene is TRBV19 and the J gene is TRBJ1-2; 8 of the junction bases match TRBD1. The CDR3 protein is CASSGLDRATARYGYTF. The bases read TGTGCCAGTAGTGGCCTGGACAGGGCCACAGCCCGCTATGGCTACACCTTC.